The clone carrying this T cell receptor (beta chain) was seen a single time. This sample stems from a study of blood T cell repertoires in COVID-19. In the study overall: The samples span acute and convalescent COVID-19 from the United States, Italy and Spain.

The CDR3 loop spans 13 amino acids. The germline V gene encodes CDR1 MNHEY and CDR2 SVGAGI. V shed 4 bases and J shed 3 bases, with 7 bases lying between them. Assay: immunoSEQ multiplex PCR; the TCRdb copy retains only in-frame clones and omits some. The table includes under 450,000 clones, just over 90% detected once. Researchers sorted participants into cohorts using their self-reported clinical history. Exposed enrollees encountered a COVID-19 case at some point within 2 weeks before study entry. The V gene is TRBV6-5, the J gene TRBJ2-1; TRBD2 might be the D (5 bases). This clonotype was obtained from a middle-aged woman who had been exposed to COVID-19. Sequences were obtained from PBMCs or T cells enriched from blood (not recorded which). The DNA for the CDR3 is TGTGCCAGCAGTTTCCGGGACTACAATGAGCAGTTCTTC. As protein: CASSFRDYNEQFF.